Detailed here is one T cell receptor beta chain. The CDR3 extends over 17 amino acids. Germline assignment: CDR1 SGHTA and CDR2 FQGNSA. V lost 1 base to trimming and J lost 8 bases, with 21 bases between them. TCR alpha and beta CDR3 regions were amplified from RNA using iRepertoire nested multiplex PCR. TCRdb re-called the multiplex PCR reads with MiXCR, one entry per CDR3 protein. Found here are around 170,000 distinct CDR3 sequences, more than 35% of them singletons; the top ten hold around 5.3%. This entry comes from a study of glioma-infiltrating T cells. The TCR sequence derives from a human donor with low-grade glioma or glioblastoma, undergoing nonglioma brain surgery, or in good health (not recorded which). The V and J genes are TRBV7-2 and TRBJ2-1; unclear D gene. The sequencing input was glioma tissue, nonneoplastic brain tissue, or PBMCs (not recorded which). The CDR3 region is CASSLGVSLAAIHEQFF. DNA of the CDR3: TGTGCCAGCAGCTTAGGGGTCTCGCTGGCTGCAATACATGAGCAGTTCTTC.